The 18 T cell receptor beta chains in this list originate from one sample, sequenced in a study of OX40 agonist ivuxolimab in advanced cancers. Only in-frame clones appear in the TCRdb table, and some are missing; sequencing was by immunoSEQ multiplex PCR. The sample lists around 40,000 clones; roughly 90% were seen once. The sample consisted of CD4+ or CD8+ T cells sorted from blood, taken in a trial of the OX40 agonist ivuxolimab. The receptor source for this set is an adult with an advanced solid tumor such as melanoma, head and neck, liver or kidney cancer.

This clone was counted between two and nine times. The J gene is TRBJ2-1, the V gene TRBV5-6; 11 positions agree with TRBD2. CDR1 and CDR2 (germline): SGHDT, YYEEEE. With 3 bases clipped from V and 7 bases from J, the junction kept 3 bases outside the gene matches. The length of the CDR3 is 14 residues. CDR3 DNA sequence: TGTGCCAGCAGCTCTAGCGGGAGGAGAAATGAGCAGTTCTTC. Translation gives CASSSSGRRNEQFF.

The V call is TRBV5-1, the J call TRBJ2-3; D remains unclear. Germline V CDR1 and CDR2: SGHRS, YFSETQ. This CDR3 spans 12 amino acids. V was pared by 0 bases and J by 10 bases, with 9 bases between. As DNA, the CDR3 is TGCGCCAGCAGCTTGGAGACGATCCCGCAGTATTTT. Amino acid sequence: CASSLETIPQYF. Full variable domain (outside the CDR3, taken from reference TRBV5-1 and TRBJ2-3): KAGVTQTPRYLIKTRGQQVTLSCSPISGHRSVSWYQQTPGQGLQFLFEYFSETQRNKGNFPGRFSGRQFSNSRSEMNVSTLELGDSALYLCASSLETIPQYFGPGTRLTVL.

This sequence joins TRBV9 and TRBJ2-3; 12 bases line up with TRBD2. Germline-derived CDR1 and CDR2 are SGDLS and YYNGEE. The CDR3 runs to 16 residues. V shed 0 bases, J shed 4 bases, and the junction held 3 bases outside the gene matches. CDR3 sequence: CASSVGLAGVSDTQYF. Here the CDR3 DNA reads TGTGCCAGCAGCGTAGGACTAGCGGGAGTATCAGATACGCAGTATTTT. Together with reference TRBV9 and TRBJ2-3, the CDR3 gives the full variable domain: DSGVTQTPKHLITATGQRVTLRCSPRSGDLSVYWYQQSLDQGLQFLIQYYNGEERAKGNILERFSAQQFPDLHSELNLSSLELGDSALYFCASSVGLAGVSDTQYFGPGTRLTVL.

The CDR3 region is CASSPGAATSNQPQHF. In DNA form, the CDR3 reads TGTGCCAGCAGCCCGGGGGCGGCGACTAGCAATCAGCCCCAGCATTTT. The chain uses TRBV7-6 and TRBJ1-5; perhaps TRBD1 as D (6 bases). Germline CDR1 and CDR2: SGHVS and FNYEAQ. The CDR3 extends over 16 amino acids. Trimming cost V 5 bases and J 0 bases, with 14 bases left between them.

The rearrangement uses TRBV19 and TRBJ2-1; 9 positions agree with TRBD2. The CDR3 totals 13 residues. The V and J ends lost 8 bases and 2 bases, in that order; junction bases with no gene match: 1. Germline CDR1 is LNHDA and CDR2 is SQIVND (reference sequence). The CDR3 loop reads CASGTSTYNEQFF. The CDR3 DNA sequence: TGTGCCAGTGGGACTAGCACCTACAATGAGCAGTTCTTC.

This clone was detected only a few times. The J gene is TRBJ1-2, the V gene TRBV6-1; 7 nucleotides align to TRBD1. From germline, CDR1 is MNHNS and CDR2 SASEGT. The junction had 12 bases not matched to a gene; V was cut back by 6 bases and J by 8 bases. CDR3 length: 14 residues. The chain's CDR3 is CASSPGQETQGYTF. The CDR3 coding sequence is TGTGCCAGCAGCCCTGGACAGGAAACTCAAGGCTACACCTTC.

This chain uses TRBV19 with TRBJ2-1, with 12 positions matching TRBD2. The V gene's germline CDR1 is LNHDA and CDR2 SQIVND (reference sequence). The CDR3 has 18 amino acids. The V segment lost 0 bases and the J segment 2 bases; nucleotides outside the gene matches: 5. The chain's CDR3 is CASSIDRLAGDPYNEQFF. The CDR3 DNA reads as TGTGCCAGTAGTATAGATCGACTAGCGGGAGACCCCTACAATGAGCAGTTCTTC.

The V call is TRBV13, the J call TRBJ2-1; 12 nucleotides line up with TRBD1. V dropped 5 bases and J dropped 6; count of bases not matched to a gene: 8. Germline-derived CDR1 and CDR2 are PRHDT and FYEKMQ (reference sequence). The length of the CDR3 is 16 residues. CDR3 bases: TGTGCCAGCAGCCAATATTGGGGACAGGGGGCCAATGAGCAGTTCTTC. This encodes CASSQYWGQGANEQFF.

This sequence joins TRBV5-1 and TRBJ2-1; D is unresolved. The CDR3 runs to 11 residues. Trimming shortened V by 6 bases and J by 10 bases, and 11 bases separated the two germline ends. CDR1 is SGHRS, CDR2 YFSETQ, per germline. In DNA, the CDR3 is TGCGCCAGCATGGGGTTGGGGGAGCAGTTCTTC. Translation gives CASMGLGEQFF.

This clone was detected only once. The chain joins TRBV28 to TRBJ1-1, with D unresolved. Germline lookup yields CDR1 MDHEN and CDR2 SYDVKM. With 3 bases removed from V and 2 bases from J, the gap between germline ends came to 1 base. The CDR3 is 11 residues long. CDR3: CASSFNTEAFF. The CDR3 DNA reads TGTGCCAGCAGTTTCAACACTGAAGCTTTCTTT.

V is TRBV19 and J is TRBJ1-1, with no clear D. The germline CDR1 and CDR2 sequences are LNHDA and SQIVND (reference sequence). This CDR3 comprises 14 residues. V was trimmed by 5 bases and J by 3 bases, leaving 13 bases between them. The CDR3 spells CASSEVGGDTEAFF. The DNA for the CDR3 is TGTGCCAGTAGTGAAGTCGGAGGCGACACTGAAGCTTTCTTT.

The chain has TRBV5-1 and TRBJ2-7; no firm D call. This CDR3 comprises 13 residues. V was pared by 0 bases and J by 4 bases, with 8 bases between. CDR1 and CDR2 from the germline V gene are SGHRS and YFSETQ. In DNA, the CDR3 is TGCGCCAGCAGCTTGGTCCCTACTTACGAGCAGTACTTC. As protein: CASSLVPTYEQYF.

The chain links TRBV27 to TRBJ2-7, with unresolved D. This CDR3 region has 14 residues. Trimming removed 8 bases from V and 0 bases from J, with 14 bases in between. Germline V lookup: CDR1 MNHEY, CDR2 SMNVEV (reference sequence). CDR3 in DNA: TGTGCCAGCTCCTTAGCAGGCAGCTCCTACGAGCAGTACTTC. Protein: CASSLAGSSYEQYF.

This clone was observed once. The chain is built from TRBV7-9 and TRBJ2-5; D perhaps matches TRBD2 (6 bases). CDR3 size: 16 residues. Germline assignment: CDR1 SEHNR and CDR2 FQNEAQ (reference sequence). V gave up 2 bases and J gave up 5 bases, with 18 bases separating them. As DNA, the CDR3 is TGTGCCAGCAGCTTAATGCCGGGGGATACCTATGAGACCCAGTACTTC. This translates into CASSLMPGDTYETQYF.

The chain is built from TRBV10-2 and TRBJ1-6; no clear D gene. Germline values: CDR1 WSHSY, CDR2 SAAADI. The V end lost 4 bases, the J end lost 3 bases, and 16 bases lay between the germline ends. This CDR3 has 17 residues. The CDR3 is CASSVLGSGGYNSPLHF. The DNA for the CDR3 is TGCGCCAGCAGTGTCCTCGGGTCGGGTGGCTATAATTCACCCCTCCACTTT.

The chain employs TRBV29-1 and TRBJ1-2; a possible D gene is TRBD1 (6 bases). The germline V gene encodes CDR1 SQVTM and CDR2 ANQGSEA. There are 13 residues in the CDR3. V was pared by 5 bases and J by 4 bases, with 14 bases between. The DNA for the CDR3 is TGCAGCGTTCGGGACCAGACAGGCTATGGCTACACCTTC. Residues: CSVRDQTGYGYTF. Complete variable domain (other parts from reference TRBV29-1 and TRBJ1-2): SAVISQKPSRDICQRGTSLTIQCQVDSQVTMMFWYRQQPGQSLTLIATANQGSEATYESGFVIDKFPISRPNLTFSTLTVSNMSPEDSSIYLCSVRDQTGYGYTFGSGTRLTVV.

The chain couples TRBV7-9 to TRBJ1-4; TRBD1 aligns across 7 bases. The CDR3 length is 16 residues. Germline CDR1 and CDR2: SEHNR and FQNEAQ (reference sequence). With V trimmed by 5 bases and J by 8 bases, 14 bases remained unmatched. In DNA form, the CDR3 reads TGTGCCAGCAGCAACTCGGCGGGGACAGAGGTAGAAAAACTGTTTTTT. Its translation: CASSNSAGTEVEKLFF.

This clone has a handful of counts. The V call is TRBV29-1, the J call TRBJ2-7, with D possibly TRBD2 on 6 matching bases. The CDR3 has 12 residues. Germline CDR1 and CDR2: SQVTM and ANQGSEA. V was shortened by 6 bases and J by 3 bases, with 12 bases between the two germline ends. The CDR3 protein is CSVGTVDYEQYF. The CDR3 DNA reads TGCAGCGTGGGGACTGTTGACTACGAGCAGTACTTC.